Sequencing of this T cell receptor beta chain was carried out in a study of regulatory dendritic cells for organ transplantation. Study results and limitations: Naive CD4+ and CD8+ repertoires were highly diverse; memory CD8+ was most oligoclonal.

FACS sorted CD4+ or CD8+ T cells into CD45RA+ naive and CD45RO+ memory. The CDR3 consists of 12 residues. J gave up 6 bases and V 4 bases, and 3 bases lay outside the gene matches. The germline CDR1 and CDR2 sequences are SGDLS and YYNGEE. The count of this clone is one. The antigen remains unidentified. Profiling relied on immunoSEQ multiplex PCR, and the TCRdb table lists in-frame clones only, not all of them. The repertoire consists of 30,000 to 40,000 clones, with 75% to 95% occurring once and the leading ten covering over 0.1%. Sequencing was performed on naive CD8+ T cells from blood. Specified subset: CD45RA+ naive T cells. The clonotype comes from a human donor in good health. The chain couples TRBV9 to TRBJ2-7; TRBD1 matches at 8 bases. The CDR3 is CASSPTGAEQYF. In DNA form, the CDR3 reads TGTGCCAGCAGCCCGACAGGGGCCGAGCAGTACTTC.